The clone carrying this TCR beta chain was seen more than once but under ten times. The antigen is undetermined. This specimen comes from a study of immune evolution from preneoplasia to lung adenocarcinoma. Two lung cancer pathologists independently confirmed each histologic diagnosis. Macro-dissection enriched premalignant or tumor cells before nucleic acid extraction. Overall study results and limits: From normal lung to invasive adenocarcinoma, top clone frequencies appeared to decrease. Later-stage lesions seemingly showed higher T cell density and diversity than normal lung.

Germline V gives CDR1 MRHNA, CDR2 SNTAGT. V shed 2 bases and J shed 5 bases, with 12 bases lying between them. This CDR3 contains 14 residues. Produced via immunoSEQ multiplex PCR; TCRdb's table is partial and in-frame only. This table holds some 6,200 clones, 75% to 85% found once. This TCR was recovered from a donor at least 70 years old with lung adenocarcinoma. The material sequenced was FFPE lung adenocarcinoma in situ tissue. This chain joins TRBV6-4 and TRBJ1-1, with a possible D match to TRBD1 (5 bases). In DNA form, the CDR3 reads TGTGCCAGCAGTGACACCTCCGAGGGGACTGAAGCTTTCTTT. It translates to CASSDTSEGTEAFF.